Listed here are 7 T cell receptor beta chains from one sample, sequenced in a study of T cells in Graves' hyperthyroidism and ophthalmopathy. From RNA transcripts, TCR beta CDR3 regions were amplified. A first-round RT-PCR of the TCR CDR3 used the HTBI primer set. TCRdb reprocessed the multiplex PCR reads via MiXCR and lists one record per CDR3 protein. The sample lists about 570,000 distinct CDR3 sequences; around 46% were seen once. The sequencing input was peripheral blood or thyroid tissue (not recorded which). Receptor source: an adult woman with Graves' disease, either hyperthyroidism or ophthalmopathy (not recorded which).

V and J are TRBV2 and TRBJ1-4; no clear D. V was cut by 6 bases and J by 5 bases, with 13 bases left in between. The CDR3 extends over 14 amino acids. In germline, CDR1 is SNHLY, CDR2 FYNNEI. In DNA, the CDR3 is TGTGCCAGCAGCCCCGGGCCGATGAATGAAAAACTGTTTTTT. Translating it yields CASSPGPMNEKLFF. The variable domain in full, completed from reference TRBV2 and TRBJ1-4, reads EPEVTQTPSHQVTQMGQEVILRCVPISNHLYFYWYRQILGQKVEFLVSFYNNEISEKSEIFDDQFSVERPDGSNFTLKIRSTKLEDSAMYFCASSPGPMNEKLFFGSGTQLSVL.

This clonotype was recorded only once. The V gene is TRBV11-2, the J gene TRBJ1-1, with a possible D match to TRBD1 (5 bases). CDR3 length equals 16 residues. CDR1 is SGHAT, CDR2 FQNNGV, per germline. Trimming left V 1 base short and J 1 base short, with 13 bases between. CDR3 sequence (DNA): TGTGCCAGCAGCTTAGGTGGCGGGGGAAAGAACACTGAAGCTTTCTTT. This sequence encodes CASSLGGGGKNTEAFF.

The CDR3 bases are TGTGCCAGCAGAGGAGGGGGCCTGCCTGGCTACACCTTC. It translates to CASRGGGLPGYTF. The chain combines TRBV7-9 with TRBJ1-2, with 7 bases that match TRBD1. CDR3 length: 13 residues. CDR1 is SEHNR and CDR2 is FQNEAQ in the germline V gene (reference sequence). The V gene end was trimmed by 6 bases and the J gene end by 7 bases; junction bases not matched to a gene: 8.

This chain uses TRBV25-1 with TRBJ2-7; 12 bases are shared with TRBD2. Per germline, CDR1 MGHDK and CDR2 SYGVNS. The CDR3 consists of 16 residues. With V trimmed by 6 bases and J by 6 bases, 12 bases remained unmatched. The CDR3 DNA is TGTGCCAGCAGCCATACGCGGACTAGCGGGACCCTCGAGCAGTACTTC. This codes for CASSHTRTSGTLEQYF.

This clonotype was detected many times. The chain uses TRBV6-1 and TRBJ1-5; no firm D call. The germline V gene encodes CDR1 MNHNS and CDR2 SASEGT. The CDR3 runs 16 residues. Deletions cut 2 bases from V and 7 bases from J, with 18 bases between. In DNA, the CDR3 is TGTGCCAGCAGTGAACCCTTGGGAGGGATCAACCAGCCCCAGCATTTT. It yields the protein CASSEPLGGINQPQHF.

This clonotype was detected ten times or more. The genes are TRBV24-1 and TRBJ2-5; tentative D call: TRBD1 (5 bases). Germline lookup yields CDR1 KGHDR and CDR2 SFDVKD. Trimming shortened V by 1 base and J by 5 bases, and 13 bases separated the two germline ends. There are 15 residues in the CDR3. The CDR3 DNA reads as TGTGCCACCAGTGATTTTTCCTCAAACAGGGAGACCCAGTACTTC. Its translation: CATSDFSSNRETQYF.

This clonotype was observed at least ten times. The chain joins TRBV5-1 to TRBJ1-1, with 7 bases fitting TRBD1. The J segment lost 5 bases and the V segment lost 3 bases, leaving 7 bases of the junction unmatched. In germline, CDR1 is SGHRS, CDR2 YFSETQ. CDR3 size: 14 residues. The CDR3 is CASSWGDSNTEAFF. The DNA for the CDR3 is TGCGCCAGCAGCTGGGGGGACAGTAATACTGAAGCTTTCTTT.